A selection of T cell receptor beta chains follows, all from one sample in a study of T cell responses to AZD1222 COVID-19 vaccine. Data came from immunoSEQ multiplex PCR; TCRdb stores just in-frame clones and leaves some out. The table has roughly 60,000 clones, roughly 84% seen once. Sequencing used peripheral blood, obtained on day 0 of AZD1222 vaccination. These receptors were obtained from an adult in good health. CDR3s include the opening cysteine and the closing phenylalanine or tryptophan. A D gene is named only where the DNA matches it firmly. For some rows the clone size is stated as once, few or many, or as a class when expanded; others skip it.

D gene	V gene	J gene	CDR3 length	clone size	CDR3 DNA	CDR3 protein
TRBD1	TRBV7-9	TRBJ2-7	14	NA	TGTGCCAGCTCACAGGGGGCGGGATCCTACGAGCAGTACTTC	CASSQGAGSYEQYF
NA	TRBV11-2	TRBJ2-7	14	NA	TGTGCCAGCAGCTCCAAGCCAGGGAATTACGAGCAGTACTTC	CASSSKPGNYEQYF
TRBD2	TRBV3-1/TRBV3-2	TRBJ2-1	17	NA	TGTGCCAGCTCCCAGGGGCGCGGCTCGGGAGGGACCGATGAGCAGTTCTTC	CASSQGRGSGGTDEQFF
NA	TRBV11-2	TRBJ2-5	13	few	TGTGCCAGCAGCTTAGCCAAGAGAGAGACCCAGTACTTC	CASSLAKRETQYF
NA	TRBV19	TRBJ1-6	15	NA	TGTGCCAGTAATCCCGGGGGAATCTATAATTCACCCCTCCACTTT	CASNPGGIYNSPLHF
NA	TRBV10-2	TRBJ1-3	14	few	TGCGCCAGCGCGCGGGGGCTCGATGGAAACACCATATATTTT	CASARGLDGNTIYF
NA	TRBV11-2	TRBJ2-7	14	NA	TGTGCCAGCAGCTTAGAGGGGGGCTATAGGGAGCAGTACTTC	CASSLEGGYREQYF
NA	TRBV28	TRBJ1-1	12	NA	TGTGCCAGCAGTTCCTCGAACACTGAAGCTTTCTTT	CASSSSNTEAFF
TRBD1	TRBV7-3	TRBJ1-2	15	NA	TGTGCCAGCAGCCCTCCGGGACAGGGGATGTATGGCTACACCTTC	CASSPPGQGMYGYTF
NA	TRBV2	TRBJ1-1	15	NA	TGTGCCAGCACCGGGTTTCAGGGGATCAACACTGAAGCTTTCTTT	CASTGFQGINTEAFF
TRBD2	TRBV11-2	TRBJ2-2	12	NA	TGTGCCAGCACCCGGGAGGCCGGGGAGCTGTTTTTT	CASTREAGELFF
NA	TRBV7-2	TRBJ2-2	15	NA	TGTGCCTCCCTTCGGAGGGTTTGGAACCCCGGGGAGCTGTTTTTT	CASLRRVWNPGELFF
NA	TRBV9	TRBJ1-2	14	few	TGTGCCAGCAGCGTAGACCCAGAGAGTTATGGCTACACCTTC	CASSVDPESYGYTF
TRBD1	TRBV19	TRBJ1-4	19	once	TGTGCCAGTAGTGGACGACAGGGGGCGGTTTCAACAACTAATGAAAAACTGTTTTTT	CASSGRQGAVSTTNEKLFF
NA	TRBV18	TRBJ1-5	15	NA	TGTGCCAGCTCACCTTTCGACGGGGGCAATCAGCCCCAGCATTTT	CASSPFDGGNQPQHF
NA	TRBV29-1	TRBJ1-2	12	NA	TGCAGCGTTCAGCAGGGATCGGACGGCTACACCTTC	CSVQQGSDGYTF
NA	TRBV7-8	TRBJ2-7	14	NA	TGTGCCAGCAGCTCTATAACTGATTCCTACGAGCAGTACTTC	CASSSITDSYEQYF
TRBD1	TRBV7-2	TRBJ2-7	15	NA	TGTGCCAGCAGCTTAGGACAGGGGAGGTCTAACGAGCAGTACTTC	CASSLGQGRSNEQYF
NA	TRBV2	TRBJ1-3	16	NA	TGTGCCAGCAGTGAAAGGGAGCCTCTCTCTGGAAACACCATATATTTT	CASSEREPLSGNTIYF
NA	TRBV5-1	TRBJ1-4	14	few	TGCGCCAGCAGCCCGGGAGGGGCTAATGAAAAACTGTTTTTT	CASSPGGANEKLFF
NA	TRBV27	TRBJ1-1	13	NA	TGTGCCAGCATCAGAACCGGGAACACTGAAGCTTTCTTT	CASIRTGNTEAFF
NA	TRBV5-1	TRBJ2-5	14	NA	TGCGCCAGCAGCTTGGACATCGGGCAAGAGACCCAGTACTTC	CASSLDIGQETQYF
NA	TRBV6-6	TRBJ1-1	13	NA	TGTGCCAGCAAACAGGGCCCGAACACTGAAGCTTTCTTT	CASKQGPNTEAFF
NA	TRBV10-3	TRBJ1-1	14	NA	TGTGCCATCAGCAGGGAAACGGAGAACACTGAAGCTTTCTTT	CAISRETENTEAFF
NA	TRBV9	TRBJ1-5	17	NA	TGTGCCAGCAGCGTGTACATCCAGGGTGCTCAAAATCAGCCCCAGCATTTT	CASSVYIQGAQNQPQHF
NA	TRBV16	TRBJ1-2	13	NA	TGTGCCAGCAGCCAACGCCCCAGGGATGGCTACACCTTC	CASSQRPRDGYTF
NA	TRBV9	TRBJ1-2	14	NA	TGTGCCAGCAGCTCAAACCCCTCAGGATATGGCTACACCTTC	CASSSNPSGYGYTF
NA	TRBV7-9	TRBJ1-1	14	NA	TGTGCCAGCAGCTTAGCGTCGATGAACACTGAAGCTTTCTTT	CASSLASMNTEAFF
NA	TRBV27	TRBJ2-1	15	NA	TGTGCCAGCAGTTGGGGGAGTACGTCCTACAATGAGCAGTTCTTC	CASSWGSTSYNEQFF
NA	TRBV7-6	TRBJ2-2	15	NA	TGTGCCAGCAGCTTAATCAGGGTCCCCACCGGGGAGCTGTTTTTT	CASSLIRVPTGELFF
TRBD1	TRBV9	TRBJ1-2	17	NA	TGTGCCAGCAGAGCACCGGGACAGGGGGCACATGGCTATGGCTACACCTTC	CASRAPGQGAHGYGYTF
NA	TRBV18	TRBJ1-5	13	NA	TGTGCCAGCTCACAGGATCAGGAACAGCCCCAGCATTTT	CASSQDQEQPQHF
NA	TRBV25-1	TRBJ2-5	15	NA	TGTGCCAGCAGGAGCACAACCGGGACAATTGAATCCGAGAACTTC	CASRSTTGTIESENF
NA	TRBV18	TRBJ2-3	17	NA	TGTGCCAGCTCACCCGGACGAGCGCGAACTAGCACAGATACGCAGTATTTT	CASSPGRARTSTDTQYF
NA	TRBV7-9	TRBJ1-1	13	NA	TGTGCCAGCAGCTTTTCCAGGGGCACTGAAGCTTTCTTT	CASSFSRGTEAFF
TRBD1	TRBV7-2	TRBJ1-1	14	NA	TGTGCCAGCAGCTTATCCGCAGGGGGCACTGAAGCTTTCTTT	CASSLSAGGTEAFF
TRBD1	TRBV5-1	TRBJ1-3	16	NA	TGCGCCAGCAGCTCCGGGACAGGGGGCTTGCGAAACACCATATATTTT	CASSSGTGGLRNTIYF
NA	TRBV12-3/TRBV12-4	TRBJ1-1	13	NA	TGTGCCAGCACTACCTCAGGGTTCACTGAAGCTTTCTTT	CASTTSGFTEAFF
NA	TRBV5-5	TRBJ1-1	12	NA	TGTGCCAGCAGCCCGGGACGGGGTGAAGCTTTCTTT	CASSPGRGEAFF
TRBD1	TRBV28	TRBJ1-2	17	NA	TGTGCCAGCAGTTCGACAGGGAGATTTTCAGCTAACTATGGCTACACCTTC	CASSSTGRFSANYGYTF
TRBD1	TRBV10-3	TRBJ2-7	14	NA	TGTGCCATCAGGGCCGGGACAGTCTCCTACGAGCAGTACTTC	CAIRAGTVSYEQYF
TRBD2	TRBV9	TRBJ2-3	15	NA	TGTGCCAGCACTGGAGCGGGAGGATCCACAGATACGCAGTATTTT	CASTGAGGSTDTQYF